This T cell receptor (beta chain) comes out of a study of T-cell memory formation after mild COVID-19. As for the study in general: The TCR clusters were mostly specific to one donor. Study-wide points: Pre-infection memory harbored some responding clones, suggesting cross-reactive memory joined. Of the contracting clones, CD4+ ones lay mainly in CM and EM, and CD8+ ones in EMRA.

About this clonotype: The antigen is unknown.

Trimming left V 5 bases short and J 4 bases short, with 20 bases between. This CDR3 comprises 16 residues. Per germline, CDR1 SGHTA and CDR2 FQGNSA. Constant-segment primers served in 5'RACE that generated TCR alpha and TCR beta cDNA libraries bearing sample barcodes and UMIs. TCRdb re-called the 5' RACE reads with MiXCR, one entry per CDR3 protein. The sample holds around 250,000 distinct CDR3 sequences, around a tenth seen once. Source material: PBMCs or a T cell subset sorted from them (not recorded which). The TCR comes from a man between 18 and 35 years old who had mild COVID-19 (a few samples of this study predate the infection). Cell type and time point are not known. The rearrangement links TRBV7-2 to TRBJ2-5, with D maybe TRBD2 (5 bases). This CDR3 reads CASSRGLPPRGETQYF. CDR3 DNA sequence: TGTGCCAGCAGCCGAGGACTGCCCCCCCGGGGAGAGACCCAGTACTTC. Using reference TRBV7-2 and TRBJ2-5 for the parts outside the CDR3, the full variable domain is GAGVSQSPSNKVTEKGKDVELRCDPISGHTALYWYRQSLGQGLEFLIYFQGNSAPDKSGLPSDRFSAERTGGSVSTLTIQRTQQEDSAVYLCASSRGLPPRGETQYFGPGTRLLVL.